The present T cell receptor beta chain was sequenced within a study of CXCR3-negative and CXCR3-positive naive CD8 T cells. Of note for this clonotype: Its specificity is unknown.

Libraries were UMI-labeled 5' RACE TRB cDNA. For each CDR3 protein, TCRdb gives one entry from its re-call of the 5' RACE reads, without DNA. This sample's table has 35,000 to 40,000 distinct CDR3 sequences. With around 310,000 cells each, the CD8+ T cell subsets were individually sorted in triplicate. Study-level results: Whereas memory cells differed, naive CXCR3-negative and CXCR3-positive cells shared similar TRBV-TRBJ usage. Freshly isolated PBMCs were used in most assays, given partial CXCR3 loss after freezing. Naive subsets expressed similar surface CD5; TRB CDR3 features served to infer TCR strength.

There are 16 residues in the CDR3. Germline V gene lookup returns CDR1 DFQATT and CDR2 SNEGSKA (reference sequence). The source material was memory CD8+ T cells from blood. J is TRBJ2-3 and V is TRBV20-1; TCRdb returns TRBD2, unconfirmable since there is no DNA. This sequence originates from a human donor in good health. Some clones in this sample may be carry-over from other donors' samples. CDR3 in amino acids: CSARDLLAGDMDTQYF.